The 25 T cell receptor beta chains below come from one sample, sequenced in a study of shared clonotypes between healthy human individuals. The data were produced by immunoSEQ multiplex PCR, yet TCRdb's version contains in-frame clones alone and is incomplete. The sample includes approximately 1.4 million clones, around 98% of them seen just once. Material for sequencing was naive CD4+ T cells sorted from blood. Subset specified: CD45RA+ positively selected. The receptors here all came from a man between 25 and 39 years old in good health.

The chain employs TRBV6-1 and TRBJ2-1; D remains unclear. V was cut by 4 bases and J by 9 bases, with 13 bases left in between. Germline CDR1 reads MNHNS; CDR2 reads SASEGT. This CDR3 is built from 13 residues. CDR3 DNA sequence: TGTGCCAGCAGTGTGTTTGAAGGTTTTGAGCAGTTCTTC. This gives the protein CASSVFEGFEQFF.

The chain couples TRBV7-9 to TRBJ2-7; 12 bases match TRBD2. Trimming cost V 5 bases and J 5 bases; bases outside gene matches: 7. This CDR3 spans 15 amino acids. In germline, CDR1 is SEHNR, CDR2 FQNEAQ (reference sequence). The CDR3 DNA reads as TGTGCCAGCAGCGGACTAGCGGGAAGGAGCAACGAGCAGTACTTC. Its protein is CASSGLAGRSNEQYF.

This sequence joins TRBV4-2 and TRBJ2-7; TRBD1 is a possible D gene (5 bases). Trimming removed 3 bases from V and 3 bases from J, with 12 bases in between. The CDR3 extends over 14 amino acids. Looked up from germline, CDR1 is LGHNA and CDR2 is YNFKEQ. Written as DNA, the CDR3 is TGTGCCAGCAGCCAGGGCAGGGCCAGCTACGAGCAGTACTTC. Translated, it gives CASSQGRASYEQYF.

V usage is TRBV5-6 and J usage is TRBJ2-7; D might be TRBD1 (5 bases). The CDR3 extends over 13 amino acids. Deletions cut 0 bases from V and 3 bases from J, with 7 bases between. Per the germline V gene, CDR1 is SGHDT and CDR2 is YYEEEE. Here the CDR3 DNA reads TGTGCCAGCAGCTTGGGACAGCACTACGAGCAGTACTTC. As protein: CASSLGQHYEQYF. The full variable domain, its missing parts supplied by reference TRBV5-6 and TRBJ2-7, is DAGVTQSPTHLIKTRGQQVTLRCSPKSGHDTVSWYQQALGQGPQFIFQYYEEEERQRGNFPDRFSGHQFPNYSSELNVNALLLGDSALYLCASSLGQHYEQYFGPGTRLTVT.

The chain couples TRBV29-1 to TRBJ2-3, with 10 bases lining up with TRBD2. CDR3 length equals 14 residues. The J segment lost 4 bases and the V segment lost 6 bases, leaving 7 bases of the junction unmatched. Germline V gene sequence: CDR1 SQVTM, CDR2 ANQGSEA. CDR3 bases: TGCAGCGTCAGCACTAGCGGGATGGCAGATACGCAGTATTTT. The encoded protein is CSVSTSGMADTQYF.

The V call is TRBV6-5, the J call TRBJ2-3; D unresolved. CDR1 is MNHEY and CDR2 is SVGAGI in the germline V gene. The CDR3 is made up of 15 amino acids. The V gene lost 7 bases and the J gene lost 0 bases, with 14 bases spanning the gap. CDR3 bases: TGTGCCAGCACGGCAAAGGGCCAAAGCACAGATACGCAGTATTTT. It yields the protein CASTAKGQSTDTQYF.

The V gene is TRBV28, the J gene TRBJ2-1; possibly TRBD1 for D (5 bases). CDR3 size: 14 residues. From germline, CDR1 is MDHEN and CDR2 SYDVKM. V was trimmed by 6 bases and J by 0 bases, leaving 9 bases between them. CDR3 region: CASSGQGSYNEQFF. CDR3 coding DNA: TGTGCCAGCAGCGGGCAGGGCTCCTACAATGAGCAGTTCTTC.

The gene calls are TRBV5-4 and TRBJ2-2; D is unclear. Germline CDR1 and CDR2: SGHNT and YYREEE (reference sequence). This CDR3 has 16 amino acids. The V and J ends lost 2 bases and 4 bases respectively, with 15 bases between them. The CDR3 here is CASSLSPRSGTGELFF. The CDR3 region has the DNA TGTGCCAGCAGCTTAAGTCCCAGGAGTGGCACCGGGGAGCTGTTTTTT. The entire variable domain, with the rest obtained from reference TRBV5-4 and TRBJ2-2, is as follows: ETGVTQSPTHLIKTRGQQVTLRCSSQSGHNTVSWYQQALGQGPQFIFQYYREEENGRGNFPPRFSGLQFPNYSSELNVNALELDDSALYLCASSLSPRSGTGELFFGEGSRLTVL.

The rearrangement joins TRBV29-1 to TRBJ1-3; D gene ambiguous. This CDR3 comprises 12 residues. Trimming removed 4 bases at V and 4 bases at J, with 8 bases between. Germline V lookup: CDR1 SQVTM, CDR2 ANQGSEA. CDR3 in DNA: TGCAGCGTTGTGATAGGAGGAAACACCATATATTTT. Translated: CSVVIGGNTIYF.

The chain joins TRBV11-2 to TRBJ2-7, with D perhaps matching TRBD2 (7 bases). CDR1 and CDR2 from the germline V gene are SGHAT and FQNNGV. The CDR3 has 16 residues. V lost 4 bases to trimming and J lost 1 base, with 17 bases between them. CDR3 region: CASSSRGGRGSYEQYF. DNA for the CDR3: TGTGCCAGCAGCTCGAGGGGGGGGCGCGGGTCCTACGAGCAGTACTTC.

For the CDR3, the DNA is TGTGCCAGCAGTGACCCTCTCCTCAATGAGCAGTTCTTC. It yields the protein CASSDPLLNEQFF. V is TRBV25-1 and J is TRBJ2-1, with D unresolved. The CDR3 is made up of 13 amino acids. V was cut by 3 bases and J by 6 bases, with 9 bases left in between. CDR1 is MGHDK, CDR2 SYGVNS, per germline.

This sequence joins TRBV6-5 and TRBJ1-1, with 7 positions matching TRBD1. The CDR3 sequence is 12 residues long. V trimming: 6 bases; J trimming: 8 bases; junction bases outside the gene matches: 6. Germline CDR1 MNHEY, CDR2 SVGAGI. The CDR3 bases are TGTGCCAGCAGGGCTAGGACAGGAGAAGCTTTCTTT. Residues: CASRARTGEAFF.

This clone occurred once. V is TRBV7-6 and J is TRBJ1-3; D is perhaps TRBD1 (6 bases). Looked up from germline, CDR1 is SGHVS and CDR2 is FNYEAQ. V lost 5 bases to trimming and J lost 4 bases, with 15 bases between them. This CDR3 has 15 amino acids. CDR3 residues: CASSPNTDRGNTIYF. CDR3 DNA: TGTGCCAGCAGCCCGAATACGGACAGAGGAAACACCATATATTTT.

This sequence joins TRBV4-1 and TRBJ2-1; 8 bases are shared with TRBD1. The germline V gene has CDR1 MGHRA and CDR2 YSYEKL. The CDR3 is 17 amino acids. The V gene end was trimmed by 2 bases and the J gene end by 0 bases; junction bases not matched to a gene: 6. The CDR3, as DNA: TGCGCCAGCAGCCAAACAGGGGGGAGGCGCTCCTACAATGAGCAGTTCTTC. This sequence encodes CASSQTGGRRSYNEQFF.

V is TRBV6-5 and J is TRBJ2-7; TRBD2 aligns across 11 bases. The CDR3 covers 15 residues. The J segment lost 1 base and the V segment lost 6 bases, leaving 5 bases of the junction unmatched. CDR1 is MNHEY, CDR2 SVGAGI, per germline. The CDR3 region is CASRRTSGLSYEQYF. DNA for the CDR3: TGTGCCAGCAGACGGACTAGCGGGTTATCCTACGAGCAGTACTTC.

The CDR3 is CASLLADNQETQYF. CDR3 DNA sequence: TGTGCCTCGCTCCTGGCGGATAATCAAGAGACCCAGTACTTC. This sequence joins TRBV7-9 and TRBJ2-5; D not resolved. The CDR3 runs 14 residues. The V gene lost 11 bases and the J gene lost 2 bases, with 18 bases spanning the gap. Looked up from germline, CDR1 is SEHNR and CDR2 is FQNEAQ (reference sequence).

V is TRBV7-3 and J is TRBJ2-3, with 10 bases identical to TRBD1. Germline values: CDR1 SGHTA, CDR2 FQGTGA. The CDR3 totals 20 residues. Trimming at V came to 2 bases and at J to 2 bases, leaving 16 bases not matched to a gene. The CDR3 sequence is CASSLAGTGVGELTTDTQYF. The CDR3 DNA is TGTGCCAGCAGCTTAGCCGGGACAGGGGTCGGGGAGCTGACCACAGATACGCAGTATTTT.

This clone was seen a single time. The rearrangement links TRBV6-4 to TRBJ2-3; 13 bases match TRBD2. Looked up from germline, CDR1 is MRHNA and CDR2 is SNTAGT. The CDR3 is 16 residues long. Losses at the gene ends were 5 bases for V and 4 bases for J; bases not matched to a gene: 6. The CDR3 here is CASSRTSGRPADTQYF. The DNA for the CDR3 is TGTGCCAGCAGTAGGACTAGCGGGAGACCCGCAGATACGCAGTATTTT.

The rearrangement links TRBV28 to TRBJ2-7; 9 bases are shared with TRBD2. CDR3 length equals 14 residues. V lost 5 bases to trimming and J lost 3 bases; unmatched junction nucleotides: 5. Germline-derived CDR1 and CDR2 are MDHEN and SYDVKM. This chain's CDR3 is CASSLGLAYYEQYF. CDR3 DNA: TGTGCCAGCAGTCTGGGACTAGCCTACTACGAGCAGTACTTC.

The V gene is TRBV15, the J gene TRBJ2-4, with 7 bases lining up with TRBD1. V shed 1 base and J 3 bases; nucleotides not matched to a gene: 3. Looked up from germline, CDR1 is LNHNV and CDR2 is YYDKDF (reference sequence). The CDR3 length is 15 residues. CDR3 region: CATSRGSGGKNIQYF. In DNA, the CDR3 is TGTGCCACCAGCAGAGGATCAGGGGGCAAAAACATTCAGTACTTC.

This chain links TRBV9 with TRBJ2-5; tentatively, D is TRBD1 or TRBD2 (5 bases each). The length of the CDR3 is 14 residues. Trimming took 0 bases from V and 4 from J, leaving 10 bases between them. Germline V CDR1 and CDR2: SGDLS, YYNGEE. The CDR3 sequence: CASSVVGRGETQYF. The CDR3 DNA is TGTGCCAGCAGCGTAGTGGGACGGGGAGAGACCCAGTACTTC.

The chain has TRBV2 and TRBJ1-2; 9 positions agree with TRBD1. Germline V gives CDR1 SNHLY, CDR2 FYNNEI. The CDR3 has 14 amino acids. V lost 9 bases, J lost 0 bases, and 5 bases stayed unmatched. This CDR3 is CARAGTGTNYGYTF. CDR3 in DNA: TGTGCCAGGGCCGGGACAGGGACTAACTATGGCTACACCTTC. The whole variable domain, remainder taken from reference TRBV2 and TRBJ1-2, is EPEVTQTPSHQVTQMGQEVILRCVPISNHLYFYWYRQILGQKVEFLVSFYNNEISEKSEIFDDQFSVERPDGSNFTLKIRSTKLEDSAMYFCARAGTGTNYGYTFGSGTRLTVV.

This clone was picked up one time. This rearrangement joins TRBV15 to TRBJ2-7; 8 bases agree with TRBD2. Losses at the gene ends were 8 bases for V and 3 bases for J; bases not matched to a gene: 9. The CDR3 contains 14 residues. Per the germline V gene, CDR1 is LNHNV and CDR2 is YYDKDF (reference sequence). CDR3 coding DNA: TGTGCCACCGCCGCGGGGGGCACTGGCTACGAGCAGTACTTC. This translates into CATAAGGTGYEQYF.

This clone was recorded once. This sequence joins TRBV7-2 and TRBJ2-1; the match to TRBD1 covers 7 bases. Unmatched junction bases numbered 4, after V lost 1 base and J lost 7 bases. CDR1 SGHTA and CDR2 FQGNSA come from the germline V gene. CDR3 length: 14 residues. CDR3 loop: CASSLGQGRNEQFF. The CDR3 nucleotides are TGTGCCAGCAGCTTAGGACAGGGAAGGAATGAGCAGTTCTTC.

The rearrangement joins TRBV19 to TRBJ1-2; D is ambiguous. The CDR3 runs 14 residues. CDR1 and CDR2 from the germline V gene are LNHDA and SQIVND (reference sequence). Trimming removed 0 bases from V and 6 bases from J, with 11 bases in between. DNA of the CDR3: TGTGCCAGTAGTATAGAAGCTCGACTAGATGGCTACACCTTC. Its protein is CASSIEARLDGYTF.